This T cell receptor (beta chain) originates from a study of cytomegalovirus exposure and HLA in healthy donors (dated by TCRdb to 2017 to 2019). About the full investigation: An earlier analysis of 587 of the donors reported under 300 Gb of sequence data and 95 million to 140 million unique TCR beta sequences obtained from roughly 170 million T cells. Of the 300 to 500 genotyped donors, roughly 80% were placed in the genetic ancestry cluster associated with self-reported Caucasian donors. To predict cytomegalovirus infection status, the study brought together high-throughput TCR immunosequencing, statistical association of individual TCRs with disease status, and machine learning. The study aimed to test whether signatures of past pathogen exposure could be identified by cataloging public T cell receptors. Using immunosequencing, the study profiled T cell repertoires from fewer than 850 subjects and related those repertoires to cytomegalovirus serostatus. Approximately 310 gigabases of sequencing data and approximately 84 million unique TCR sequences were included in an early release covering roughly 600 HLA-typed donors. A later analysis re-examined previously published TCR beta repertoires from hundreds of donors and added high-resolution HLA genotyping to investigate patterns of TCR occurrence. The number of donors typed differed by locus, with roughly 629-640 for A, B, C, DRB1 and DQB1, 522 for DQA1, over 600 for DPA1, and under 490 for DPB1. Roughly five DR-DQ haplotypes were handled as single units for association and clustering because linkage in the cohort was strong. To decide whether each TCR beta V gene segment behaved as functional or pseudogenic, an earlier analysis of some 600 of the donors relied on high-throughput TCR beta sequencing. Among about 360 genotyped donors of the cohort, an average of approximately 240,000 unique TCR beta nucleotide sequences were sequenced per donor, roughly 18% of them non-productive. All discovery cohort repertoires had been generated using a single sequencing platform. In a later genetic analysis, genome-wide SNP genotypes for about three fifths of the 666 donors were used, and that subset was treated as a discovery cohort. Besides the first cohort of roughly 640 subjects, a separate validation cohort made up of 90 to 150 different subjects was used. HLA typing included class I and class II loci at four-digit resolution. Alongside the repertoire data, information on donor age, sex, ethnicity and CMV serostatus was compiled. Rather than using new phenotypic data, the later analysis identified candidate immune exposures from TCR beta sequences and from how often those sequences occurred across donors. What the research found in general, with its limitations: Compared with the roughly 670-donor mean, donors in an Asian-associated ancestry cluster had fewer N-insertions in productive TCRs, according to a later genetic analysis. Some IMGT-functional V segments, including TRBV6-2 and TRBV6-3, could not be told apart with the 87-base-pair reads, so those segments were excluded. A later analysis found that HLA-associated TCR beta chains were more clonally expanded and had lower generation probabilities than equally common non-associated chains. When HLA alleles, especially DR and DQ, strongly co-occurred, attributing TCR associations to individual alleles was difficult. In the study, about 150 TCR beta chains were listed as associated with cytomegalovirus. The classifier was reported to diagnose cytomegalovirus status with high specificity and sensitivity in both the original and validation cohorts. Most TCR sequences were observed very rarely across donors, whereas some public TCRs were present in many individuals. In this cohort, only TCR beta chains were sequenced, and detectable features were limited by the absence of alpha or paired-chain data. The only immune exposure information available for the cohort was CMV serostatus. Correlated functional status among segregating V segments might be attributable to linkage disequilibrium, but an unknown experimental factor could not be ruled out. A further reported finding was that TCR beta sequences accurately predicted the HLA-A and HLA-B alleles for most subjects in the first cohort. In a later analysis, TCR association rates were found to vary across HLA loci, with the most associated TCRs seen for DRB1 alleles and the fewest for HLA-C alleles. According to a later analysis, parvovirus B19, influenza, CMV and Epstein-Barr virus appeared linked to several top co-occurrence clusters. In a later genetic analysis, a missense DCLRE1C variant was associated with V-gene and J-gene trimming of TCR beta chains, and the association was replicated in an independent cohort. At a false discovery rate of 0.05, a later analysis linked around 15,000 TCR beta sequences to specific HLA alleles. In an earlier analysis of roughly 560 of the donors, most TCR beta V segments were observed in productive rearrangements about 90% or about 30% of the time, broadly matching IMGT annotations. It was suggested by the authors that the approach could potentially be generalized to other disease states and immunological phenotypes. In a later analysis, most CMV-associated TCR beta chains were found to appear HLA-restricted, with HLA associations seemingly driven largely by CMV exposure. Presence/absence analyses assumed roughly uniform sequencing depth across donors, an assumption that may not hold. Three of the identified cytomegalovirus-associated TCR beta chains were confirmed in vitro to be specific for cytomegalovirus antigens. Because counts were too low, some 17 rarely observed V segments, including chromosome 9 orphons, were left out of the earlier analysis of a few hundred of the donors. A group of highly shared sequence variants was considered likely to be a technical artifact of the sequencing pipeline. HLA typing was unavailable for some donors at each locus, so association tests used only the typed subset.

Library construction relied on the immunoSEQ multiplex PCR assay. For the multiplex PCR, a mixture combining 60 forward primers for TCR Vbeta segments and 13 reverse primers for TCR Jbeta segments was used. The CDR3 region of rearranged TCR beta genes was amplified from genomic DNA by a multiplex PCR assay. The Illumina HiSeq System was used to sequence the amplified TCR beta libraries as 87-base-pair reads. Per the original workflow: Across the 600 to 700 repertoires, a later analysis counted tens of millions of unique TCR beta chains, 9.5 million to 13 million of which were shared by at least two donors. Raw reads were error-corrected and collapsed into unique sequences by a nearest-neighbor algorithm in which closely related sequences were merged to remove PCR and sequencing errors. Alignment of CDR3 sequences to IMGT reference sequences was used to assign V, D and J gene segments. For a sequence to be retained, at least a six-nucleotide match to both a V gene segment and a J gene segment was required. Rearrangements were classified as productive when the CDR3 lacked stop codons and remained in frame with V and J, and all other rearrangements were classified as non-productive. CDR3 was defined according to IMGT convention as the region running from the second conserved V-encoded cysteine to the conserved J-encoded phenylalanine. In an earlier analysis of 500 to 650 of the donors, sequences lacking an unambiguous match to a single V gene segment were excluded. In an earlier analysis of approximately 610 of the donors, V segments were called functional above 56.7% productive rearrangements and were called segregating when the between-donor standard deviation exceeded 5%. A statistical classification framework was built for diagnosing cytomegalovirus status from the catalog of TCR beta chain sequences. In a later analysis, TCR nucleotide sequences were compared against IMGT/GENE-DB human TR gene sequences so that V and J genes could be assigned. Using the TCRdist pipeline, a later analysis assigned CDR3 sequences along with most-parsimonious VDJ recombination scenarios. In a later analysis, every TCR beta chain was defined by the combination of its CDR3 amino acid sequence and its V-gene family, and reads without a unique V-gene family were dropped. To address suspected cross-contamination and a sequencing artifact, a later analysis removed some 620 highly shared, low-generation-probability nucleotide sequences. In a later analysis, a clonal expansion index was calculated for each public chain from normalized within-repertoire ranks of inferred template counts. In a later analysis, generation probabilities were computed using a VDJ recombination model fitted to out-of-frame rearrangements, and the results were checked against IGoR. A later analysis scored TCR-TCR, TCR-HLA and TCR-CMV co-occurrence with hypergeometric tests, applying a repertoire-size bias correction to TCR pairs. In a later analysis, false discovery rates were estimated by permuting HLA or CMV assignments 20 times. In a later analysis, co-occurring TCRs were grouped using DBSCAN, with TCRdist sequence similarity added in when clustering inside HLA-allele-positive subsets. Repertoires with fewer than 30,000 or more than 120,000 public chains, plus five repertoires with anomalous nucleotide sharing, were excluded from co-occurrence clustering. TCRdb stores this immuneACCESS table with in-frame sequences only. Part of the clones is absent; in the studies checked, under half of the shortfall reflects unresolved V genes, and no reason is known for the rest. The D gene and trimming were derived from the DNA, and the V and J assignments and clone size from that table. Recorded for this sample are some 140,000 clones; around 79% of them occurred a single time. Of the sample, about 0.91% falls within the top ten clones.

Notes on this clone: Its recognized antigen is unknown. No base quality information exists; no much larger clone differs at one position.

For CDR1 and CDR2, the germline V gene (reference sequence) lists LNHDA and SQIVND. From the cysteine through the phenylalanine, the CDR3 covers 14 amino acids. Only the CDR3 portion is preserved as DNA: 42 bases, with reading frame beginning at the first base. V was cut back by 0 bases and J by 2 bases, leaving a gap of 8 bases between them. In total, around 600 healthy bone marrow donors made up the cohort. Cohort members were all nominally healthy when sampled, although unrecorded immune exposures were likely present. The donor tested CMV seronegative, placing the donor among the 350 or so seronegative members of the cohort. A peripheral blood sample was collected from each donor, and TCR beta sequencing was performed on peripheral blood mononuclear cells. The Qiagen DNeasy Blood Extraction Kit was used to extract genomic DNA from the blood cell samples.

Recombination connected TRBV19 to TRBJ2-7, with the identity of the D gene unclear. The sequenced sample consisted of PBMCs. The source of this sequence is a man between 18 and 29 years old in good health and CMV-seronegative. CDR3 region: CASSIDRVTYEQYF. The DNA reads as follows: TGTGCCAGTAGTATAGATCGTGTAACCTACGAGCAGTACTTC.